A selection of T cell receptor beta chains follows, all from one sample in a study of post-analysis software for immune sequencing data. TCRdb itself ran the PCR reads through MiXCR, one entry per CDR3 protein. The sample contains roughly 160,000 distinct CDR3 sequences, 36% of which appear only once. The sequencing used blood, collected after autologous hematopoietic stem cell transplantation. These receptors came from a girl aged 10 to 17 with multiple sclerosis. Both conserved end residues are part of each CDR3. Each record gives: J gene, D gene, clone size, V gene, CDR3 protein, CDR3 DNA. The D gene is left open where the match is weak. Clone size is shown for a subset of rows, as once, few, many or a class of expanded clone.

TRBJ2-3 | TRBD1 | . | TRBV6-5 | CASSYSPGTGITDTQYF | TGTGCCAGCAGTTACTCCCCCGGGACAGGGATCACAGATACGCAGTATTTT
TRBJ2-3 | TRBD2 | few | TRBV30 | CAWSVRELDTDTQYF | TGTGCCTGGAGTGTGCGGGAGCTAGATACAGATACGCAGTATTTT
TRBJ2-3 | . | . | TRBV20-1 | CSLERANTDTQYF | TGCAGCTTGGAGCGGGCGAACACAGATACGCAGTATTTT
TRBJ2-3 | . | few | TRBV12-3/TRBV12-4 | CASSPRQGGTQYF | TGTGCCAGCAGTCCCCGCCAGGGGGGTACGCAGTATTTT
TRBJ2-5 | TRBD2 | many | TRBV4-3 | CASSESGTPETQYF | TGCGCCAGCAGCGAGAGCGGGACTCCGGAGACCCAGTACTTC
TRBJ1-2 | TRBD1 | . | TRBV6-1 | CASREAGQENGYTF | TGTGCCAGCAGGGAAGCAGGACAGGAGAATGGCTACACCTTC
TRBJ2-3 | . | many | TRBV7-2 | CASSLGSGYTDTQYF | TGTGCCAGCAGCTTGGGCTCGGGCTACACAGATACGCAGTATTTT
TRBJ2-3 | TRBD1 | . | TRBV6-6 | CASRGQGGLAQYF | TGTGCCAGCAGGGGACAGGGGGGTTTGGCGCAGTATTTT
TRBJ2-3 | . | . | TRBV4-1 | CASSLSWGSTDTQYF | TGCGCCAGCAGCCTCAGTTGGGGGAGCACAGATACGCAGTATTTT
TRBJ1-5 | . | . | TRBV4-3 | CASSQDGRSNQPQHF | TGCGCCAGCAGCCAAGATGGCAGGAGCAATCAGCCCCAGCATTTT
TRBJ2-1 | TRBD2 | few | TRBV12-3/TRBV12-4 | CASSSLDPLAGGNEQFF | TGTGCCAGCAGCAGTTTAGACCCCCTAGCGGGGGGGAATGAGCAGTTCTTC
TRBJ2-1 | . | few | TRBV20-1 | CSARGELEHNEQFF | TGCAGTGCTAGAGGGGAGTTGGAACACAATGAGCAGTTCTTC
TRBJ2-5 | . | . | TRBV12-3/TRBV12-4 | CASHLRGDEQYF | TGTGCCAGCCATCTTAGGGGCGATGAGCAGTACTTC
TRBJ1-1 | . | . | TRBV20-1 | CSAPVGLNTEAFF | TGCAGTGCTCCGGTCGGGCTGAACACTGAAGCTTTCTTT
TRBJ1-2 | . | few | TRBV7-2 | CASSGRGANYGYTF | TGTGCCAGCAGCGGACGGGGGGCTAACTATGGCTACACCTTC
TRBJ1-5 | . | . | TRBV28 | CASSYYRARSNQPQHF | TGTGCCAGCAGCTACTACAGGGCAAGGAGCAATCAGCCCCAGCATTTT
TRBJ1-5 | TRBD1 | . | TRBV6-4 | CARDRAGNQPQHF | TGTGCCAGGGACAGGGCTGGCAATCAGCCCCAGCATTTT
TRBJ2-3 | TRBD2 | . | TRBV2 | CASKTSGRILSTDTQYF | TGTGCCAGCAAGACTAGCGGGAGAATATTAAGCACAGATACGCAGTATTTT
TRBJ2-1 | TRBD2 | . | TRBV7-2 | CASSVVVAGEGSYNEQFF | TGTGCCAGCAGCGTGGTGGTGGCGGGAGAGGGTTCCTACAATGAGCAGTTCTTC
TRBJ2-7 | . | . | TRBV7-9 | CASSSGGSCEQYF | TGTGCCAGCAGCTCGGGGGGCTCCTGCGAGCAGTACTTC
TRBJ2-5 | . | . | TRBV24-1 | CATSLGPNQETQYF | TGTGCCACCAGTTTGGGACCGAACCAAGAGACCCAGTACTTC
TRBJ2-1 | TRBD2 | few | TRBV12-3/TRBV12-4 | CASRDRGDEQFF | TGTGCCAGCAGGGACCGGGGGGATGAGCAGTTCTTC
TRBJ1-1 | . | . | TRBV7-9 | CASRGEKGNTEAFF | TGTGCCAGCAGGGGCGAGAAAGGGAACACTGAAGCTTTCTTT
TRBJ2-3 | . | many | TRBV7-7 | CASSLGLPDSDTQYF | TGTGCTAGCAGCTTAGGGCTGCCCGATTCGGATACGCAGTATTTT
TRBJ2-3 | . | . | TRBV7-8 | CASSPSGTSTSTDTQYF | TGTGCCAGCAGCCCGTCTGGGACCTCGACTAGCACAGATACGCAGTATTTT
TRBJ1-2 | . | . | TRBV14 | CASSQGDVRYYGYTF | TGTGCCAGCAGCCAAGGGGACGTCCGGTATTATGGCTACACCTTC
TRBJ1-1 | . | many | TRBV12-3/TRBV12-4 | CASSNPMNTEAFF | TGTGCCAGCAGCAATCCTATGAACACTGAAGCTTTCTTT
TRBJ1-4 | . | . | TRBV5-1 | CASQKVPGAGTNEKLFF | TGCGCCAGCCAAAAGGTGCCGGGGGCAGGAACTAATGAAAAACTGTTTTTT
TRBJ2-3 | TRBD2 | few | TRBV6-5 | CASRARAGDDRDTQYF | TGTGCCAGCAGGGCCAGGGCGGGAGACGACAGAGATACGCAGTATTTT
TRBJ2-7 | . | few | TRBV3-1 | CASSQGVMGAYEQYF | TGTGCCAGCAGCCAAGGCGTCATGGGGGCCTACGAGCAGTACTTC
TRBJ2-3 | TRBD1 | few | TRBV10-3 | CAISRAGGSTDTQYF | TGTGCCATCTCCCGGGCAGGGGGTAGCACAGATACGCAGTATTTT
TRBJ1-4 | . | . | TRBV12-3/TRBV12-4 | CASSRTAPTNEKLFF | TGTGCCAGCAGTCGGACGGCCCCAACTAATGAAAAACTGTTTTTT
TRBJ2-2 | . | . | TRBV5-1 | CASSNTLNTGELFF | TGCGCCAGCAGCAACACGTTAAACACCGGGGAGCTGTTTTTT
TRBJ2-7 | TRBD2 | . | TRBV7-9 | CASSRGGLGDREQYF | TGTGCCAGCAGTAGGGGGGGACTAGGGGACCGCGAGCAGTACTTC
TRBJ2-7 | . | few | TRBV6-6 | CASSYAEGVTYEQYF | TGTGCCAGCAGTTACGCGGAGGGGGTCACCTACGAGCAGTACTTC
TRBJ1-2 | . | many | TRBV6-5 | CASSYVGEGVYGYTF | TGTGCCAGCAGTTACGTGGGGGAAGGGGTCTATGGCTACACCTTC
TRBJ2-5 | TRBD2 | . | TRBV5-5 | CASSLRPSGSPEEETQYF | TGTGCCAGCAGCTTGAGGCCTAGCGGGAGCCCCGAGGAAGAGACCCAGTACTTC
TRBJ2-3 | TRBD2 | . | TRBV12-3/TRBV12-4 | CASSLTSGRSHMQYF | TGTGCCAGCAGTCTGACTAGCGGGAGGTCACATATGCAATATTTT
TRBJ2-1 | . | many | TRBV12-3/TRBV12-4 | CASSSRDASYNEQFF | TGTGCCAGCAGTTCTCGGGACGCCTCCTACAATGAGCAGTTCTTC
TRBJ2-3 | . | . | TRBV20-1 | CSASSWESTDTQYF | TGCAGTGCTAGTTCGTGGGAGTCCACAGATACGCAGTATTTT
TRBJ2-1 | . | . | TRBV19 | CASSNFDYPSSYNEQFF | TGTGCCAGTAGTAATTTCGACTACCCGAGCTCCTACAATGAGCAGTTCTTC
TRBJ1-1 | . | . | TRBV7-9 | CASIDKEAFF | TGTGCCAGCATTGATAAGGAAGCTTTCTTT
TRBJ1-6 | . | . | TRBV20-1 | CSAQGPGYSLHF | TGCAGTGCCCAAGGACCCGGCTACTCCCTCCACTTT
TRBJ2-1 | TRBD1 | . | TRBV7-2 | CASSRIAAGTGNNEQFF | TGTGCCAGCAGCCGGATCGCCGCCGGGACAGGGAACAATGAGCAGTTCTTC
TRBJ2-3 | TRBD2 | medium-sized | TRBV7-9 | CASSPSSGGRGTDTQYF | TGTGCCAGCAGCCCCTCCAGCGGGGGTCGAGGCACAGATACGCAGTATTTT
TRBJ2-5 | TRBD1 | few | TRBV12-3/TRBV12-4 | CASSLKGGPRETQYF | TGTGCCAGCAGTCTCAAAGGGGGCCCACGGGAGACCCAGTACTTC
TRBJ1-2 | . | many | TRBV5-1 | CASSSLVGGKNYGYTF | TGCGCCAGCAGCTCCCTGGTGGGAGGGAAGAACTATGGCTACACCTTC
TRBJ2-1 | TRBD2 | once | TRBV6-1 | CASSGASGDYNEHFF | TGTGCCAGCAGTGGGGCTAGCGGGGATTACAATGAGCATTTCTTC
TRBJ2-1 | . | few | TRBV7-9 | CASSLAGVARNEQFF | TGTGCCAGCAGCTTAGCGGGGGTGGCGAGGAATGAGCAGTTCTTC
TRBJ2-1 | . | . | TRBV7-2 | CASSLQSYEQFF | TGTGCCAGCAGCTTACAAAGCTATGAGCAGTTCTTC